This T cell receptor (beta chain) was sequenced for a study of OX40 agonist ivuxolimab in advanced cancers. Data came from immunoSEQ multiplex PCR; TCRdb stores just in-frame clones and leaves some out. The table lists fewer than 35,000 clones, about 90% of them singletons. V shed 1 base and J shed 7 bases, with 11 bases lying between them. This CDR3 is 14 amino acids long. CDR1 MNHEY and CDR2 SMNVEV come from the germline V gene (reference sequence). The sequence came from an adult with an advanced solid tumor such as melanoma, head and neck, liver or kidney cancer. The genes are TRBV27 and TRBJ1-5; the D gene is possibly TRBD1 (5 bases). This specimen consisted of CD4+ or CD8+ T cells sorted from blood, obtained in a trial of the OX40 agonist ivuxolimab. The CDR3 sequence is CASSLLGGGQPQHF. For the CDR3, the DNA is TGTGCCAGCAGTTTATTGGGGGGTGGGCAGCCCCAGCATTTT.